This is a list of T cell receptor beta chains from one sample in a study of identical twins. MiXCR was run by TCRdb on the 5' RACE reads, yielding one entry per CDR3 protein. This table has 250,000 or so distinct CDR3 sequences, roughly 7% appearing once. These same records also appear under a second study, on yellow fever vaccine responses in identical twins.

The sample consisted of memory (CD45RO+) T cells sorted from blood. The receptors stem from a woman under 30 in good health. Each CDR3 is given with its conserved first and last residue. D genes are given only for firm matches. Size is omitted from some rows. Given values are once, few, many or a class for expanded clones.

abundance	d_gene	v_gene	j_gene	CDR3nt	CDR3aa
few	.	TRBV4-1	TRBJ1-2	TGCGCCAGCAGCCAAGTTGGCAGAAACTATGGCTACACCTTC	CASSQVGRNYGYTF
.	TRBD1	TRBV18	TRBJ1-1	TGTGCCAGCTCACCAGGACAGGCAAACACTGAAGCTTTCTTT	CASSPGQANTEAFF
few	TRBD1	TRBV2	TRBJ1-2	TGTGCCAGCAGGGGGACAGGGGTCTATGGCTACACCTTC	CASRGTGVYGYTF
many	TRBD1	TRBV5-1	TRBJ1-2	TGCGCCAGCAGCCCCCGGACAGGGGGCGCGGATTCCTATGGCTACACCTTC	CASSPRTGGADSYGYTF
few	TRBD2	TRBV6-1	TRBJ2-1	TGTGCCAGCAGTGACTTCGGGGGGGCGGTATACAATGAGCAGTTCTTC	CASSDFGGAVYNEQFF
few	TRBD1	TRBV10-3	TRBJ1-1	TGTGCCATCAGTGAGCGGACAGGGGGCTATGCTTTCTTT	CAISERTGGYAFF
.	.	TRBV11-2	TRBJ2-1	TGTGCCAGCAGCCCATCTGGGGGACCATGGGGCAATGAGCAGTTCTTC	CASSPSGGPWGNEQFF
.	.	TRBV9	TRBJ1-5	TGTGCCAGCGGGCGGGCAGGGAGCAATCAGCCCCAGCATTTT	CASGRAGSNQPQHF
few	.	TRBV20-1	TRBJ2-1	TGCAGTGCTAGGGATATAGACATCTCCTACAATGAGCAGTTCTTC	CSARDIDISYNEQFF
.	TRBD1	TRBV15	TRBJ2-2	TGTGCCACCAGGGGTCGACCGGGACAGAAAAAGAACACCGGGGAGCTGTTTTTT	CATRGRPGQKKNTGELFF
.	TRBD1	TRBV29-1	TRBJ1-5	TGCAGCGTTGGACAGGGTGGCAATCAGCCCCAGCATTTT	CSVGQGGNQPQHF
once	TRBD2	TRBV11-1	TRBJ2-4	TGTGCCAGCAGCTTAGGTCTAGCGGGGCTTGGGTCCCCACTAGCCAAAAACATTCAGTACTTC	CASSLGLAGLGSPLAKNIQYF
few	.	TRBV18	TRBJ1-2	TGTGCCAGCTCACCGGGGGAGGACTATGGCTACACCTTC	CASSPGEDYGYTF
.	TRBD2	TRBV11-2	TRBJ2-3	TGTGCCAGCAGCCCGGGACTAGCGGGAGAGCTATTAAAAGATACGCAGTATTTT	CASSPGLAGELLKDTQYF
.	.	TRBV5-5	TRBJ2-1	TGTGCCAGCAGCTTGGCGGGTCGGGGGGCCCCCAACAATGAGCAGTTCTTC	CASSLAGRGAPNNEQFF
many	TRBD2	TRBV6-4	TRBJ2-1	TGTGCCAGCAGTGTGGAGGCGGGAGCCTACAATGAGCAGTTCTTC	CASSVEAGAYNEQFF
.	.	TRBV28	TRBJ2-5	TGTGCCAGCAGTTTTTGGTCCGGGGAGCCCTCAGAGACCCAGTACTTC	CASSFWSGEPSETQYF
many	TRBD1	TRBV6-5	TRBJ1-6	TGTGCCAGCAGTTACGGCCCCGGACAGGGGGGTTCACCCCTCCACTTT	CASSYGPGQGGSPLHF
many	TRBD1	TRBV6-1	TRBJ2-7	TGTGCCAGCAGCCGACAGGGTCGCTACGAGCAGTACTTC	CASSRQGRYEQYF
many	.	TRBV12-3/TRBV12-4	TRBJ1-6	TGTGCCAGCAGGGGCCATAATTCACCCCTCCACTTT	CASRGHNSPLHF
few	TRBD1	TRBV20-1	TRBJ1-6	TGCAGTGCTAGAGACGGACAGGGCCGCACGTCACCCCTCCACTTT	CSARDGQGRTSPLHF
many	TRBD2	TRBV4-2	TRBJ2-5	TGTGCCAGCAGCCAAGACCCATCGGGAGGAGGAGAGACCCAGTACTTC	CASSQDPSGGGETQYF
few	TRBD1	TRBV7-9	TRBJ2-5	TGTGCCAGCAGCTTAGCCCCGGACAGGGTTTTGGAGACCCAGTACTTC	CASSLAPDRVLETQYF
many	TRBD1	TRBV5-1	TRBJ2-2	TGCGCCAGCAGCTTGGCGGGACAGGCGAACACCGGGGAGCTGTTTTTT	CASSLAGQANTGELFF
.	TRBD2	TRBV14	TRBJ2-1	TGTGCCAGCAGCCTAAGGACTAGCGGGAGGTACAATGAGCAGTTCTTC	CASSLRTSGRYNEQFF
.	.	TRBV6-1	TRBJ1-3	TGTGCCAGCAGTCTCAGGCCCTCCGGAAACACCATATATTTT	CASSLRPSGNTIYF
.	TRBD1	TRBV5-1	TRBJ2-2	TGCGCCAGCAGCCCCGGACAGGGTTTGACCGGGGAGCTGTTTTTT	CASSPGQGLTGELFF
few	TRBD1	TRBV11-1	TRBJ1-1	TGTGCCAGCAGCGTAGGGACGGCTCTTTCACAGGGGTTCTCTGAAGCTTTCTTT	CASSVGTALSQGFSEAFF
many	.	TRBV5-1	TRBJ2-7	TGCGCCAGCAGCTTGGGGGGAGTCTGGGCCTACGAGCAGTACTTC	CASSLGGVWAYEQYF
.	TRBD2	TRBV3-1	TRBJ2-1	TGTGCCAGCAGCCAAGCTAGCGGGGGGGGACCACGGGGCTCCTACAATGAGCAGTTCTTC	CASSQASGGGPRGSYNEQFF
many	.	TRBV6-1	TRBJ1-4	TGTGCCAGCAGACGGGACGCAACTAATGAAAAACTGTTTTTT	CASRRDATNEKLFF
few	.	TRBV9	TRBJ1-1	TGTGCCAGCAGCGCCCTCCTGAGCGGCACTGAAGCTTTCTTT	CASSALLSGTEAFF
.	.	TRBV11-1	TRBJ1-1	TGTGCCAGCAGCTTAGGGGCAGCCACTGAAGCTTTCTTT	CASSLGAATEAFF
many	TRBD1	TRBV12-3/TRBV12-4	TRBJ2-1	TGTGCCAGCAGGTCGACGGGGACAGGGGCCGATAATGAGCAGTTCTTC	CASRSTGTGADNEQFF
many	TRBD2	TRBV12-3/TRBV12-4	TRBJ2-1	TGTGCCAGCAACATAGCGGGAGCGGGCGTCTCTGAGCAGTTCTTC	CASNIAGAGVSEQFF
many	.	TRBV28	TRBJ2-3	TGTGCCAGCAGTCCCACCGGTGGTGGGGCCTTGTACACAGATACGCAGTATTTT	CASSPTGGGALYTDTQYF
few	TRBD2	TRBV20-1	TRBJ2-7	TGCAGTGCTAGAGATCCAACTGACCTAGCGGGAGGCCGCTCCTACGAGCAGTACTTC	CSARDPTDLAGGRSYEQYF
few	.	TRBV20-1	TRBJ1-4	TGCAGTGCAGCTTTTTCGACCGGGAAGGAAAAACTGTTTTTT	CSAAFSTGKEKLFF
few	.	TRBV6-1	TRBJ2-4	TGTGCCAGCTCGCAGGACTCCTTAAGGGTAGACATTCAGTACTTC	CASSQDSLRVDIQYF
many	TRBD2	TRBV24-1	TRBJ2-3	TGTGCCACCAGTGGTGGGACTAGCGGGAGGGCCACAGATACGCAGTATTTT	CATSGGTSGRATDTQYF